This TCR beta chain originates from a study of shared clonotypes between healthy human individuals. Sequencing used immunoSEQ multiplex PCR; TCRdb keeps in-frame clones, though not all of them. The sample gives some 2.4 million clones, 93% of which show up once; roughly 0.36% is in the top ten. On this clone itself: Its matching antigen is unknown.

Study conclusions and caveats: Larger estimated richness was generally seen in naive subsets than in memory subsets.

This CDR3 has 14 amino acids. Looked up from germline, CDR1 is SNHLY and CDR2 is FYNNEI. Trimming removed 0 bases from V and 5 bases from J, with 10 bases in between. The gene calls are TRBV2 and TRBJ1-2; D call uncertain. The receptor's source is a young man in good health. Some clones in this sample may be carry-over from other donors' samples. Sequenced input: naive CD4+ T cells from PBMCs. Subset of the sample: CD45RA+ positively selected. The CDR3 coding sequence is TGTGCCAGCAGTGAAGCGCTTTGGGGTTATGGCTACACCTTC. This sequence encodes CASSEALWGYGYTF.